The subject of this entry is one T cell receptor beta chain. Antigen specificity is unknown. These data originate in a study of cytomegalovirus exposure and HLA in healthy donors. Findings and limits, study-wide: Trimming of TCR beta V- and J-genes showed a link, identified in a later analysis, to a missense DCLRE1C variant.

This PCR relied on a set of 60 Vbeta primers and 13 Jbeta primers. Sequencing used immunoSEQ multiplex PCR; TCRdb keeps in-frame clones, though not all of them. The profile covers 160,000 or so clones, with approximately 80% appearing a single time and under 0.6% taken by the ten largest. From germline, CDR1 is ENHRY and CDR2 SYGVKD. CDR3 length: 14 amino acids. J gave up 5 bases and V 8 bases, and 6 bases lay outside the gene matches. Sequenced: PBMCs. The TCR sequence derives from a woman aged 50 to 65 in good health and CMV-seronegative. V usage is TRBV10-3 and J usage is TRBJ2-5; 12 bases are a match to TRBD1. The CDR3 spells CAIGTGGEEETQYF. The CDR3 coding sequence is TGTGCCATCGGGACAGGGGGCGAGGAGGAGACCCAGTACTTC.